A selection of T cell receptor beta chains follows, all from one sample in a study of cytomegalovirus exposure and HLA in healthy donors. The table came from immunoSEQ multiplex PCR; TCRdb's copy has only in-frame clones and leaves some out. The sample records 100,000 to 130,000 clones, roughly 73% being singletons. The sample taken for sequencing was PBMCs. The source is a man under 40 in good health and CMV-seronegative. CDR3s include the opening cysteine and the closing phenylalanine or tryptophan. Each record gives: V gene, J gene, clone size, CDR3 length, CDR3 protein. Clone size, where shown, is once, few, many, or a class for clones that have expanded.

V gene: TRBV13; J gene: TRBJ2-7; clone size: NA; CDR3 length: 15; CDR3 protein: CASSKTGTESYEQYF
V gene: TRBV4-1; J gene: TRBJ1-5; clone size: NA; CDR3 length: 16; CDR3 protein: CASSQEGDSRGGPQHF
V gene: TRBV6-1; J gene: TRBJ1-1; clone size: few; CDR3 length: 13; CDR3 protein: CASSVQGATEAFF
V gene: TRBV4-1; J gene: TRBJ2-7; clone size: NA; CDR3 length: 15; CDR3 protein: CASSQDYTYSYEQYF
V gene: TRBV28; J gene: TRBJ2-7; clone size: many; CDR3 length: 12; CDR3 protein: CASSLRELEQYF
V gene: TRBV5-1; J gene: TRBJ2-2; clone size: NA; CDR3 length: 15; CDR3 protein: CASSLSRGGLVELFF
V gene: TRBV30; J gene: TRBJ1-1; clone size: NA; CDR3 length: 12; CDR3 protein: CAWSGSFTGAFF
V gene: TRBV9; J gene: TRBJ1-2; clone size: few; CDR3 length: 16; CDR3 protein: CASSPSTGIMDYGYTF
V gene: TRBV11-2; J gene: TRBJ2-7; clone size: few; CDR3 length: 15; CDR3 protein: CASGGVAGTSYEQYF
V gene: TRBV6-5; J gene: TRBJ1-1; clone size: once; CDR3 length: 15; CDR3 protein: CASSFQNRGKAEAFF
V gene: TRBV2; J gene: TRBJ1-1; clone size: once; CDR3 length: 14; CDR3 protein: CASSDWNSNTEAFF
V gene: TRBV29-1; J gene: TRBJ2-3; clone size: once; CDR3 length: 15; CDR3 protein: CSFGRDREKTDTQYF